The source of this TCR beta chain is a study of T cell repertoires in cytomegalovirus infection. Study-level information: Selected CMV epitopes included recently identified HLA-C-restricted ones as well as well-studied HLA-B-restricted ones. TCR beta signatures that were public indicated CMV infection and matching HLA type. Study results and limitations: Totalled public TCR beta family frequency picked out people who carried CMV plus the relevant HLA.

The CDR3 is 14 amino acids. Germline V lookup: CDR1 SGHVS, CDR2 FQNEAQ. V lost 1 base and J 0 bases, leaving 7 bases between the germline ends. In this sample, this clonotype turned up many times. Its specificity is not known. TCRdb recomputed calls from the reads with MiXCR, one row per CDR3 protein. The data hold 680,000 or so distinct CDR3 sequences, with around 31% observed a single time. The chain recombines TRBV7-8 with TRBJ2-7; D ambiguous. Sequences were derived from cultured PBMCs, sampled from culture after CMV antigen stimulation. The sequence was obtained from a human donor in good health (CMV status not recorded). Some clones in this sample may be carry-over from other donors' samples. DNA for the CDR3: TGTGCCAGCAGCTTAGTGAGGAGCTCCTACGAGCAGTACTTC. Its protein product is CASSLVRSSYEQYF.